This T cell receptor beta chain was captured by sequencing in a study of blood T cell repertoires in COVID-19. Across the whole study: Acute and convalescent COVID-19 samples came from the United States, Italy and Spain. T cells, B-cell-depleted T cells, or PBMCs supplied cDNA or gDNA.

This table comes from immunoSEQ multiplex PCR, and its TCRdb copy is limited to in-frame clones, with some not included. The table records approximately 500,000 clones, approximately 88% of them present only once. About this clone itself: The sample carries other DNA sequences with the same CDR3.

The CDR3 has 13 residues. Germline CDR1 reads GTSNPN; CDR2 reads SVGIG (reference sequence). Trimming took 0 bases from V and 4 from J, leaving 7 bases between them. The Seattle patients joined while their infection was active and were tracked longitudinally afterward. The source is a woman aged 45-65 years with COVID-19, enrolled during active disease. The chain is built from TRBV30 and TRBJ1-5, with D maybe TRBD1 (5 bases). Sequencing used peripheral blood. CDR3 sequence reads: CAWSVSGNQPQHF. DNA of the CDR3: TGTGCCTGGAGTGTATCAGGGAATCAGCCCCAGCATTTT.